This T cell receptor (beta chain) stems from a study of T-cell memory formation after mild COVID-19. V was cut by 7 bases and J by 6 bases, with 19 bases left in between. Looked up from germline, CDR1 is LGHDT and CDR2 is YNNKEL (reference sequence). CDR3 length: 15 residues. There are a few counts of this clonotype. The antigen is not known. Amplification by 5'RACE using constant-segment primers produced TCR alpha and TCR beta cDNA libraries that carried sample barcodes and UMIs. TCRdb independently ran MiXCR on the 5' RACE reads; one entry per CDR3 protein. The sample contains 300,000 to 350,000 distinct CDR3 sequences, 19% of which appear only once. Study results and caveats: For contracting clones, CD4+ ones sat mainly in CM and EM, CD8+ in EMRA. The study found balanced CD4/CD8 in clones contracting day 15 to 85 and a CD4+ lean in later expanders.

This sequence was found in a man aged 18 to 29 who had mild COVID-19 (a few samples of this study predate the infection). Cell type and time point are not known. V usage is TRBV3-1 and J usage is TRBJ2-1; D could derive from TRBD1 or TRBD2 (6 bases each). Sequenced: PBMCs or a T cell subset sorted from them (not recorded which). DNA of the CDR3: TGTGCCAGCAACTCCGGGGGCAAGGGTGGCAATGAGCAGTTCTTC. As protein: CASNSGGKGGNEQFF.